The next 5 T cell receptor beta chains were all read from a single sample in a study of prognosis after radiotherapy for stage I lung cancer. The TCR beta CDR3 region was amplified from genomic DNA, with two rounds of multiplex PCR being used for the amplification. First-round PCR, the initial amplification, used primers specific to each TRBV and TRBJ gene. TCRdb re-called the multiplex PCR reads with MiXCR, one entry per CDR3 protein. The sample has about 28,000 distinct CDR3 sequences, about 43% seen once. This specimen was PBMCs, taken before or after stereotactic body radiation therapy (not recorded which). Receptors originate from a donor over 45 with non-small cell lung cancer.

This clonotype was seen repeatedly, ten times or more. The chain employs TRBV25-1 and TRBJ2-7; TRBD1 aligns across 7 bases. CDR3 size: 15 residues. Trimming removed 5 bases from V and 0 bases from J; junction bases left unmatched: 7. Per the germline V gene, CDR1 is MGHDK and CDR2 is SYGVNS. The CDR3: CASSSPGQTSYEQYF. The CDR3 DNA sequence: TGTGCCAGCAGTTCCCCGGGACAGACCTCCTACGAGCAGTACTTC.

Remarks on this clonotype: Given a far larger clone just one base away, this is likely a sequencing read error. The V call is TRBV7-9, the J call TRBJ2-7; D unresolved. CDR3 size: 17 residues. Germline CDR1 is SEHNR and CDR2 is FQNEAQ (reference sequence). CDR3 sequence: CASRLVAGSSSRYEQYF. The CDR3 DNA reads TGTGCCAGCAGATTAGTCGCCGGGTCCTCTTCCCGCTACGAGCAGTACTTC.

The genes are TRBV12-3 or TRBV12-4 and TRBJ2-6; a weak D match, TRBD1 (6 bases). The CDR3 contains 19 residues. V lost 10 bases and J lost 4, with 29 bases in between. The CDR3 nucleotides are TGTGCCATCAGATATACAGGGCGCCTAGAGATCTCCGGGGCCAACGTCCTGACTTTC. Its protein is CAIRYTGRLEISGANVLTF.

This clonotype occurred many times. The chain is built from TRBV20-1 and TRBJ1-4, with D possibly being TRBD1 (5 bases). V was pared by 3 bases and J by 7 bases, with 12 bases between. CDR1 is DFQATT and CDR2 is SNEGSKA in the germline V gene (reference sequence). The CDR3 sequence is 13 residues long. CDR3 DNA: TGCAGTGCTAGCGGGGGGTCTAGTGAAAAACTGTTTTTT. Its protein product is CSASGGSSEKLFF.

This clonotype was recorded at least ten times. This chain links TRBV5-4 with TRBJ2-3; the D gene is possibly TRBD2 (6 bases). The CDR3 runs 15 residues. Germline-derived CDR1 and CDR2 are SGHNT and YYREEE (reference sequence). Trimming cost V 2 bases and J 1 base, with 11 bases left between them. The CDR3 protein is CASSFSPSGTDTQYF. The DNA for the CDR3 is TGTGCCAGCAGCTTTTCCCCTAGCGGCACAGATACGCAGTATTTT. The variable domain in full, completed from reference TRBV5-4 and TRBJ2-3, reads ETGVTQSPTHLIKTRGQQVTLRCSSQSGHNTVSWYQQALGQGPQFIFQYYREEENGRGNFPPRFSGLQFPNYSSELNVNALELDDSALYLCASSFSPSGTDTQYFGPGTRLTVL.